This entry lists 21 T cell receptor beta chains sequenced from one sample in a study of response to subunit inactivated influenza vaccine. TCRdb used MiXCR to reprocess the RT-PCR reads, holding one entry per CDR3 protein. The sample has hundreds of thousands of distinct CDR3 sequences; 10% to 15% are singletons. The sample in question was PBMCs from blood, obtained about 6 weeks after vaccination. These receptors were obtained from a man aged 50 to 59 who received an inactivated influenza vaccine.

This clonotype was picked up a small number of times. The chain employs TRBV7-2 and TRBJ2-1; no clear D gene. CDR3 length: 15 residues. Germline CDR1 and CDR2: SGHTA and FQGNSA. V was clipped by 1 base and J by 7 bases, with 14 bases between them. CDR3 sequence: CASSLEYMTPNEQFF. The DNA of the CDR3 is TGTGCCAGCAGCTTAGAATATATGACACCGAATGAGCAGTTCTTC.

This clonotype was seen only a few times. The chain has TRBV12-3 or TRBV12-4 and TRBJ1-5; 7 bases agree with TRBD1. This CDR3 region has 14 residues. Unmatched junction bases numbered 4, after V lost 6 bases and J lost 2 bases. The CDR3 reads CASSLGQRNQPQHF. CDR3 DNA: TGTGCCAGCAGCCTGGGACAGCGCAATCAGCCCCAGCATTTT.

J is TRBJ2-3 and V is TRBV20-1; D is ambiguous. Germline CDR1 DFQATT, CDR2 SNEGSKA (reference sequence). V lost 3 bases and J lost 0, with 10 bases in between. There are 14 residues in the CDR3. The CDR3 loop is CSASHPLSTDTQYF. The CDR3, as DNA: TGCAGTGCTAGTCACCCTCTGAGCACAGATACGCAGTATTTT.

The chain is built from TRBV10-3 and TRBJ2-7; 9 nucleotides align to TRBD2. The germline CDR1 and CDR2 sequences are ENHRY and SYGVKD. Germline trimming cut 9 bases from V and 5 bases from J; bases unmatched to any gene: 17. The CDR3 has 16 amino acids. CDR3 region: CAINKNSGSGLDEQYF. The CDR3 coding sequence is TGTGCCATAAATAAGAATAGCGGGAGTGGGTTGGACGAGCAGTACTTC.

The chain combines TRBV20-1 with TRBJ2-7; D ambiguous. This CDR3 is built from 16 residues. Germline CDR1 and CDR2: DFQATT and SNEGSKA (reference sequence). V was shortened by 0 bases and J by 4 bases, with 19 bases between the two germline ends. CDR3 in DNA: TGCAGTGCTAGAGAGGGATTGGCCGAAATCTCTTACGAGCAGTACTTC. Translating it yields CSAREGLAEISYEQYF.

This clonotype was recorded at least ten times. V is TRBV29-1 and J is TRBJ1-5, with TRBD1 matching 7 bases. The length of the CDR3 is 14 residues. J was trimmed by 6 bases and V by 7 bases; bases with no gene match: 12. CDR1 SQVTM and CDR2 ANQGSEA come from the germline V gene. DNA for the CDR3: TGCAGCGCTCGGGAGGGGGCCTTCGGTCAGCCCCAGCATTTT. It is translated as CSAREGAFGQPQHF.

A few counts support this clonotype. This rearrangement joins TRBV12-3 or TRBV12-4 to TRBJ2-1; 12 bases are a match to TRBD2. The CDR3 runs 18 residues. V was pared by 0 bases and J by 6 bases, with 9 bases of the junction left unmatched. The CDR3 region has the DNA TGTGCCAGCAGTTTAGCGGCTAGCGGGAGGGCCGATTTCAATGAGCAGTTCTTC. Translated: CASSLAASGRADFNEQFF.

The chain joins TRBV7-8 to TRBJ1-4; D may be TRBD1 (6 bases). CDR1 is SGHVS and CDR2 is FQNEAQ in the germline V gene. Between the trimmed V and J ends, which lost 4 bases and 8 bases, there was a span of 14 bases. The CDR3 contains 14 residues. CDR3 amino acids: CASSYRVLEEKLFF. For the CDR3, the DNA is TGTGCCAGCAGCTACAGGGTCCTTGAGGAAAAACTGTTTTTT.

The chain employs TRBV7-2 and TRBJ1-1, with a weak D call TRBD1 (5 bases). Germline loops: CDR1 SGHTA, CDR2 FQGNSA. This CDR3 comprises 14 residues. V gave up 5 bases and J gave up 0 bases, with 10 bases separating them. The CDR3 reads CASSQQALNTEAFF. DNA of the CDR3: TGTGCCAGCAGCCAACAGGCATTGAACACTGAAGCTTTCTTT. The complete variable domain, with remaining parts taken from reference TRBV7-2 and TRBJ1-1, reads GAGVSQSPSNKVTEKGKDVELRCDPISGHTALYWYRQSLGQGLEFLIYFQGNSAPDKSGLPSDRFSAERTGGSVSTLTIQRTQQEDSAVYLCASSQQALNTEAFFGQGTRLTVV.

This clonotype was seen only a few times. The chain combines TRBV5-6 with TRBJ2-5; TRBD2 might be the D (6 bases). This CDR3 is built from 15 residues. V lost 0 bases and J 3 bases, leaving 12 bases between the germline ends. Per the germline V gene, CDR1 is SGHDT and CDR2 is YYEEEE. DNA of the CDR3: TGTGCCAGCAGCTTGGTTCGCGGGACGGAAGAGACCCAGTACTTC. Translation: CASSLVRGTEETQYF.

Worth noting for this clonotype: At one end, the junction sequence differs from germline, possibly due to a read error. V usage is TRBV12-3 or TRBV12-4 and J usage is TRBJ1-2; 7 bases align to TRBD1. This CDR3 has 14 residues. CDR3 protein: CVSTRGQINYGYTF. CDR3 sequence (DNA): TGTGTCAGCACTCGGGGACAGATTAACTATGGCTACACCTTC.

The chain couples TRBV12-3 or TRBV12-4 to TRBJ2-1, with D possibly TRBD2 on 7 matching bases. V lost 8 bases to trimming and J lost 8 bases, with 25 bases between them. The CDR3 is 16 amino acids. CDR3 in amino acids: CASAPHPGGWGDEQFF. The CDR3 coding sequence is TGTGCCAGCGCCCCTCACCCGGGGGGCTGGGGGGATGAGCAGTTCTTC.

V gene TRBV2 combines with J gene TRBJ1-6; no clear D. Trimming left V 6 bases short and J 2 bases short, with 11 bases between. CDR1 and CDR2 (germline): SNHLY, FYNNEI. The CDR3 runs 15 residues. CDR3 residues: CASSRLLPYNSPLHF. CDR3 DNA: TGTGCCAGCAGCCGTTTACTACCCTATAATTCACCCCTCCACTTT.

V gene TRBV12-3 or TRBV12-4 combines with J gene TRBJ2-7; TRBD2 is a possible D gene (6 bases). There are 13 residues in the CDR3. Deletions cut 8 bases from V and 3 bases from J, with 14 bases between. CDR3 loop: CASGGMAIYEQYF. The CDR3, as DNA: TGTGCCAGCGGGGGGATGGCAATCTACGAGCAGTACTTC.

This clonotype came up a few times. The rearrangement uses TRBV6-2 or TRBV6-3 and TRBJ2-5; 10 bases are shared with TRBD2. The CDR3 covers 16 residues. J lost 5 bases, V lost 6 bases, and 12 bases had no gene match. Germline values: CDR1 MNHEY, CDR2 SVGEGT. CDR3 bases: TGTGCCAGCAGACTCGGAGGGGGACTAGCGACTGAGACCCAGTACTTC. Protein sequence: CASRLGGGLATETQYF.

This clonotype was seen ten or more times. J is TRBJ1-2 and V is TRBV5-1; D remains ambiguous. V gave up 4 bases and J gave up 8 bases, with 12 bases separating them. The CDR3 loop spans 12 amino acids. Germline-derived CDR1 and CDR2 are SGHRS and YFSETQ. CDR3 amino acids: CASSDNPGGYTF. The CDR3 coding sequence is TGCGCCAGCAGCGACAACCCGGGGGGCTACACCTTC.

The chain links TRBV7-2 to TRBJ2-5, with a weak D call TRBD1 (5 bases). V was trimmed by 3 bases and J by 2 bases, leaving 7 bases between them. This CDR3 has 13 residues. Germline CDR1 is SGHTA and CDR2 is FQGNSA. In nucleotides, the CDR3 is TGTGCCAGCAGCTTTAACAGGCAAGAGACCCAGTACTTC. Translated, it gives CASSFNRQETQYF.

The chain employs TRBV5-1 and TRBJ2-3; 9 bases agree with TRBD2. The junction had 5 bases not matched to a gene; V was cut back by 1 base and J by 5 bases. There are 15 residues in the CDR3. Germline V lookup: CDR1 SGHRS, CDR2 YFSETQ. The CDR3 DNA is TGCGCCAGCAGCTTGACTAGCGGGTCCGGAGATACGCAGTATTTT. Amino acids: CASSLTSGSGDTQYF.

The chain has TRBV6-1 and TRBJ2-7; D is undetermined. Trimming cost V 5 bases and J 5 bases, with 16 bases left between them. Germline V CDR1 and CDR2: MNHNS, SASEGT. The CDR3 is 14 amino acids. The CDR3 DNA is TGTGCCAGCAGTCCCCTAGTAGGGAATAACGAGCAGTACTTC. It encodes CASSPLVGNNEQYF.

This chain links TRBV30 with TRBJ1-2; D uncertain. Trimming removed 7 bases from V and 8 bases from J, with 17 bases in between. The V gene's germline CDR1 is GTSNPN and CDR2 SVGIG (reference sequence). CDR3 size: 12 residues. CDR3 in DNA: TGTGCCTTGGACGGGCAGCTCCGCGGCTACACCTTC. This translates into CALDGQLRGYTF.

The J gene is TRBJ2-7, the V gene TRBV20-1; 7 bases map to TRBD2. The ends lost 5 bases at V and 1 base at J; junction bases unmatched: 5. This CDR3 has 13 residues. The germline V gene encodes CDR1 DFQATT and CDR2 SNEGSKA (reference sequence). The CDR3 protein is CSAARDYSYEQYF. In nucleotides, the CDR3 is TGCAGTGCTGCCCGGGACTATTCCTACGAGCAGTACTTC.